This TCR beta chain came from a study of blood T cell repertoires in COVID-19. Study summary: COVID-19 samples, acute and convalescent, were from the United States, Italy and Spain.

After removal of 6 bases from V and 10 bases from J, the junction contained 10 bases not matched to a gene. The CDR3 is 14 amino acids. Germline values: CDR1 MDHEN, CDR2 SYDVKM. Data came from immunoSEQ multiplex PCR; TCRdb stores just in-frame clones and leaves some out. Among 290,000 or so clones, about nine tenths were seen once, and the ten largest hold 0.9% to 1.2%. Recruits, aged 18 to 89 years, lived in 20 to 30 US areas. The chain links TRBV28 to TRBJ2-1, with TRBD1 identical over 9 bases. The TCR sequence derives from a woman aged 30 to 39 who had recovered from COVID-19. Sequencing was done on a sample of PBMCs or T cells enriched from blood (not recorded which). CDR3 in amino acids: CASSSGTGIREQFF. In nucleotides, the CDR3 is TGTGCCAGCAGCTCCGGGACAGGGATACGGGAGCAGTTCTTC.